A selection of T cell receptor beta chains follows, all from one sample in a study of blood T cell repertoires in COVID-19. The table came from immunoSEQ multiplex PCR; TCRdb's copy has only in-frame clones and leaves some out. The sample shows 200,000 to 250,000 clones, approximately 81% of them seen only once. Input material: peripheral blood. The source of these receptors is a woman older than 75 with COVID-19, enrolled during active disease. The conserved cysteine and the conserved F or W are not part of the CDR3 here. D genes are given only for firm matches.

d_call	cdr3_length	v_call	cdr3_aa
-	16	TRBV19	ASSAILQPLSGANVLT
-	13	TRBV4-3	ASSQAERGNSPLH
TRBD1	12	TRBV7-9	ASSPGQSNYGYT
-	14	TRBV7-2	ASSLLQGLANNEQF
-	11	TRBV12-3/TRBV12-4	ASGGLNTDTQY
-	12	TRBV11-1	ASSEGPAPYGYT
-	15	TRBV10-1	ASSDPPTPGSTDTQY
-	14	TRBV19	ASSIEGGAGDNEQF
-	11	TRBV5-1	ASSRTLSDTQY
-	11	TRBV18	ASSPQGGYGYT
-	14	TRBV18	ASSPPSRLSGNTIY
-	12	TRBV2	ASTLTAKDNEQF
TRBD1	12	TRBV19	ASSMQGASYEQY
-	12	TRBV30	AVYQTARRTEAF
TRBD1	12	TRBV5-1	ASSTRTGGNGYT
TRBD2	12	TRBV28	ATVTGGYYNEQF
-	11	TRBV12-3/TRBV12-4	ASSPRQGDTQY
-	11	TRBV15	ATSRSTGNTIY
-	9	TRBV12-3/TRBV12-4	ASSFSDEQY
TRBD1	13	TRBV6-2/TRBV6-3	ASSDDGTGRDEQF
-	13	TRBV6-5	ASRAPQGANYGYT
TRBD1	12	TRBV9	ASSGRTGTYEQF
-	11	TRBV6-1	ASSESGGDGYT
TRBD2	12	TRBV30	AWANGGATGELF
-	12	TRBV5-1	ASSQTYTGTEAF
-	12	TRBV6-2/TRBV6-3	ASSDGGNTGELF
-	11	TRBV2	ARVRTANYGYT
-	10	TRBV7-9	ASLLDNTEAF
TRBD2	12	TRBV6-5	ASSLAGGTDTQY
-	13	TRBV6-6	ASSAINRERGEAF
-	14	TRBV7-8	ASRRARGAGANVLT
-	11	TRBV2	ASSRTSLVEQY
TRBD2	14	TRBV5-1	ASSYTSGGASDTQY
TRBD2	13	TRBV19	ASSSTGGGRETQY
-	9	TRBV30	AWSQSSPLH
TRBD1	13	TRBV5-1	ASSLGPTGGTEAF
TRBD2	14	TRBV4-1	ASSQVGLAGANEQF
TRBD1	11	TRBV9	ASSIGTGTEAF
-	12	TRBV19	ARRTGFSGNTIY
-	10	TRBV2	ASSERGNGYT
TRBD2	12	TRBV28	ASSPSGGTDTQY
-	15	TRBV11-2	ASSLDTLGLEGYGYT
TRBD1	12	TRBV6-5	ASSPGQGWETQY
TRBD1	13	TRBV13	ASSSRTGDIYGYT
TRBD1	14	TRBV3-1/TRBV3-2	ASSQGYGRGLGGYT
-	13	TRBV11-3	ASSSLDRINQPQH
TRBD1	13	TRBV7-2	ASSLDRGLSQPQH
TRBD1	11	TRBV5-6	ASSGDRQETQY
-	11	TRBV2	ASSGTSRETQY
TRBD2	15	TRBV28	ASSGLEAGGPLETQY
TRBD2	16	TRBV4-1	ASSQPGLAGGHQDTQY
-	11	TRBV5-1	ASSLGAGTGYT
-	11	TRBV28	ASSWDIVDGYT
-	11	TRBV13	ASSLYGLESQY
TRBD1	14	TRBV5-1	ASSLAQGDYAGELF
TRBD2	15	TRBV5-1	ASSTGTSGGRTDTQY
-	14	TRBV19	ASSMSLPGAKNIQY